This entry lists 18 T cell receptor beta chains sequenced from one sample in a study of T cells after posttransplantation cyclophosphamide. The protocol was immunoSEQ multiplex PCR, while the TCRdb copy is restricted to in-frame clones and leaves out a portion. Of around 13,000 clones detected, about four fifths appear once; the ten largest clones hold approximately 0.8%. What was sequenced was memory CD4+ T cells sorted from PBMCs. These receptors came from a man aged 45-60 years in good health, CMV-negative, and a related stem cell transplant donor.

J is TRBJ1-1 and V is TRBV7-8, with D perhaps matching TRBD1 (6 bases). In germline, CDR1 is SGHVS, CDR2 FQNEAQ. CDR3 length: 15 amino acids. Trimming cost V 5 bases and J 4 bases, with 17 bases left between them. This CDR3 is CASSPQDSTLTEAFF. The CDR3 nucleotides read TGTGCCAGCAGCCCCCAGGACAGTACGCTCACTGAAGCTTTCTTT.

The chain combines TRBV6-6 with TRBJ2-3, with D possibly being TRBD2 (6 bases). The CDR3 is made up of 15 amino acids. The V gene's germline CDR1 is MNHNY and CDR2 SVGAGI (reference sequence). V lost 2 bases, J lost 4 bases, and 13 bases lay in between. The CDR3 nucleotides are TGTGCCAGCAGTTACGGGGGGTCCCTACCAGATACGCAGTATTTT. The encoded protein is CASSYGGSLPDTQYF.

The chain is built from TRBV14 and TRBJ1-4; D gene uncertain. The V gene lost 2 bases and the J gene lost 10 bases, with 11 bases spanning the gap. Per germline, CDR1 SGHDN and CDR2 FVKESK. The CDR3 runs 13 residues. The CDR3 DNA sequence: TGTGCCAGCAGCCAAAACGTGGGAGGAAAACTGTTTTTT. Translated: CASSQNVGGKLFF.

The rearrangement joins TRBV5-1 to TRBJ2-7; 10 bases map to TRBD1. The trim removed 4 bases at V and 3 bases at J, leaving 7 bases unmatched. CDR3 length: 15 residues. Germline V gene lookup returns CDR1 SGHRS and CDR2 YFSETQ. The CDR3: CASSLGGQGLYEQYF. CDR3 bases: TGCGCCAGCAGCCTCGGGGGACAGGGGCTCTACGAGCAGTACTTC.

The rearrangement uses TRBV7-9 and TRBJ1-4; D possibly corresponds to TRBD1 (5 bases). The CDR3 loop spans 12 amino acids. Germline CDR1 SEHNR, CDR2 FQNEAQ (reference sequence). V was trimmed by 5 bases and J by 7 bases, leaving 8 bases between them. The CDR3 sequence: CASSVDSEKLFF. The CDR3 DNA follows: TGTGCCAGCAGCGTAGACAGTGAAAAACTGTTTTTT. Full variable domain (missing parts from reference TRBV7-9 and TRBJ1-4): DTGVSQNPRHKITKRGQNVTFRCDPISEHNRLYWYRQTLGQGPEFLTYFQNEAQLEKSRLLSDRFSAERPKGSFSTLEIQRTEQGDSAMYLCASSVDSEKLFFGSGTQLSVL.

The rearrangement links TRBV7-9 to TRBJ2-1; 7 bases are a match to TRBD2. The germline CDR1 and CDR2 sequences are SEHNR and FQNEAQ (reference sequence). The CDR3 has 15 residues. J was trimmed by 4 bases and V by 5 bases; bases with no gene match: 8. The CDR3 region is CASSPSGTSYNEQFF. CDR3 in DNA: TGTGCCAGCAGCCCCAGCGGGACCTCTTACAATGAGCAGTTCTTC.

The chain uses TRBV14 and TRBJ2-6; the D gene is possibly TRBD1 (6 bases). With 3 bases removed from V and 2 bases from J, the gap between germline ends came to 8 bases. The CDR3 has 15 amino acids. Looked up from germline, CDR1 is SGHDN and CDR2 is FVKESK. CDR3 sequence reads: CASSQGAAGANVLTF. The CDR3 bases are TGTGCCAGCAGCCAGGGGGCGGCTGGGGCCAACGTCCTGACTTTC.

V gene TRBV10-3 combines with J gene TRBJ2-3; 7 nucleotides match TRBD2. The trim removed 2 bases at V and 0 bases at J, leaving 11 bases unmatched. The CDR3 is made up of 18 amino acids. Germline-derived CDR1 and CDR2 are ENHRY and SYGVKD. The CDR3 sequence: CAISEGQRGAKSTDTQYF. CDR3 sequence (DNA): TGTGCCATCAGTGAGGGGCAGCGGGGAGCTAAAAGCACAGATACGCAGTATTTT.

CDR3 sequence: CASSRDSYYGYTF. The CDR3 DNA follows: TGTGCCAGCAGTAGGGACAGCTACTATGGCTACACCTTC. This chain connects TRBV2 to TRBJ1-2, with 7 positions matching TRBD1. J was trimmed by 3 bases and V by 5 bases; bases with no gene match: 3. Looked up from germline, CDR1 is SNHLY and CDR2 is FYNNEI. CDR3 size: 13 residues.

The chain carries TRBV30 and TRBJ2-7, with 7 bases identical to TRBD2. With 1 base clipped from V and 2 bases from J, the junction kept 14 bases outside the gene matches. The germline V gene has CDR1 GTSNPN and CDR2 SVGIG (reference sequence). The CDR3 consists of 17 residues. The CDR3 DNA reads TGTGCCTGGAGTGCGCCCCCCAGACTAGCCGTGACCTACGAGCAGTACTTC. This encodes CAWSAPPRLAVTYEQYF.

The genes are TRBV28 and TRBJ2-7, with 9 bases aligning to TRBD1. The junction had 8 bases not matched to a gene; V was cut back by 7 bases and J by 7 bases. The germline gives CDR1 MDHEN, CDR2 SYDVKM. The CDR3 length is 13 residues. CDR3 loop: CASTRDRVREQYF. CDR3 DNA sequence: TGTGCCAGCACTAGGGACAGGGTGAGGGAGCAGTACTTC.

This rearrangement joins TRBV29-1 to TRBJ1-1, with a possible D match to TRBD1 (6 bases). Trimming cost V 7 bases and J 8 bases, with 11 bases left between them. CDR3 size: 10 residues. CDR1 and CDR2 from the germline V gene are SQVTM and ANQGSEA. The CDR3 nucleotides are TGCAGCGGAGGCGACAGGGAAGCTTTCTTT. This codes for CSGGDREAFF.

This sequence joins TRBV4-3 and TRBJ2-3; a possible D gene is TRBD2 (6 bases). Looked up from germline, CDR1 is LGHNA and CDR2 is YSLEER. The CDR3 consists of 17 residues. V was clipped by 1 base and J by 5 bases, with 19 bases between them. CDR3 sequence reads: CASSQGGVGQGRDTQYF. CDR3 DNA: TGCGCCAGCAGCCAAGGGGGGGTGGGGCAGGGAAGAGATACGCAGTATTTT.

This clone was seen once. V and J are TRBV6-9 and TRBJ1-5; 11 bases align to TRBD1. CDR1 is MNHGY and CDR2 is SVAAGI in the germline V gene. CDR3 length: 15 amino acids. V trimming: 3 bases; J trimming: 6 bases; junction bases outside the gene matches: 4. The CDR3 sequence: CASSYGQGAGQPQHF. CDR3 nucleotides: TGTGCCAGCAGTTACGGACAGGGGGCCGGTCAGCCCCAGCATTTT.

This sequence joins TRBV2 and TRBJ2-1; D is unclear. Germline V lookup: CDR1 SNHLY, CDR2 FYNNEI. Deletions cut 6 bases from V and 15 bases from J, with 15 bases between. The CDR3 has 11 amino acids. CDR3 in amino acids: CASRRLSAGFF. As DNA, the CDR3 is TGTGCCAGCAGGAGGCTATCGGCCGGGTTCTTC.

CDR3 loop: CASSRGLADHYNEQFF. In DNA, the CDR3 is TGTGCCAGTAGTAGGGGACTAGCGGACCATTACAATGAGCAGTTCTTC. This chain links TRBV19 with TRBJ2-1; 11 positions match TRBD2. CDR1 and CDR2 from the germline V gene are LNHDA and SQIVND (reference sequence). The V gene end was trimmed by 4 bases and the J gene end by 4 bases; junction bases not matched to a gene: 6. The CDR3 loop spans 16 amino acids.

The chain carries TRBV5-5 and TRBJ1-2; D unresolved. The germline V gene encodes CDR1 SGHKS and CDR2 YYEKEE (reference sequence). Trimming removed 2 bases at V and 4 bases at J, with 12 bases between. The CDR3 runs 14 residues. DNA for the CDR3: TGTGCCAGCAGCTTAATCCAGGTGGCCTATGGCTACACCTTC. It specifies CASSLIQVAYGYTF.

In DNA form, the CDR3 reads TGTGCCAGCAGTGTATCCGGGACAGGGGTCTACGAGCAGTACTTC. It specifies CASSVSGTGVYEQYF. The V and J genes are TRBV6-5 and TRBJ2-7, with 10 positions matching TRBD1. The CDR3 runs 15 residues. CDR1 and CDR2 from the germline V gene are MNHEY and SVGAGI. Trimming took 5 bases from V and 3 from J; bases not matched to a gene: 7.